Each of the 27 T cell receptor beta chains below was sequenced from the same sample in a study of T cells expressing NK-cell markers. TCRdb reprocessed the 5' RACE reads, keeping one entry per CDR3 protein, no DNA. There are around 550,000 distinct CDR3 sequences in the sample, with approximately 4% held by the top ten. Sequencing used blood T cells: a sorted CD56 or NKG2C T cell subset, CD4+ or CD8+ T cells, or bulk PBMC T cells (not recorded which). The receptors were gathered from a man between 18 and 29 years old in good health.

The chain is built from TRBV20-1 and TRBJ2-5; TCRdb proposes TRBD2, but this gene call is untestable without DNA. Germline lookup yields CDR1 DFQATT and CDR2 SNEGSKA (reference sequence). This CDR3 spans 13 amino acids. The CDR3 is CSARGRAEETQYF.

This chain links TRBV10-3 with TRBJ2-2; TCRdb calls TRBD2, which cannot be checked without DNA. This CDR3 is 17 amino acids long. CDR1 and CDR2 from the germline V gene are ENHRY and SYGVKD. CDR3 sequence reads: CAISESSSREGTGELFF.

CDR3 sequence reads: CAISESLGQGNHEQFF. The chain uses TRBV10-3 and TRBJ2-1; TCRdb designates TRBD1, a call that cannot be tested without DNA. Germline V gene lookup returns CDR1 ENHRY and CDR2 SYGVKD. This CDR3 is 16 amino acids long.

The chain uses TRBV27 and TRBJ2-1; the TCRdb call, TRBD1, lacks DNA for checking. The CDR3 runs to 13 residues. The germline V gene has CDR1 MNHEY and CDR2 SMNVEV (reference sequence). CDR3 loop: CASSLGRPNEQFF.

The J gene is TRBJ2-3, the V gene TRBV4-2; the D call from TCRdb, TRBD2, cannot be confirmed without DNA. Germline V gives CDR1 LGHNA, CDR2 YNFKEQ. This CDR3 spans 14 amino acids. CDR3 sequence: CASSHGLAGDLQYF.

This sequence joins TRBV12-3 or TRBV12-4 and TRBJ1-2; the D call from TCRdb, TRBD1, cannot be confirmed without DNA. The CDR3 has 13 amino acids. The CDR3 protein is CASRMGQGYGYTF.

The V call is TRBV12-3 or TRBV12-4, the J call TRBJ2-2; lacking DNA, the TRBD1 call made by TCRdb goes unchecked. This CDR3 region has 16 residues. The CDR3 spells CASSLVRDRYTGELFF.

The chain combines TRBV12-3 or TRBV12-4 with TRBJ2-2; TCRdb calls TRBD1, which cannot be checked without DNA. The CDR3 has 14 amino acids. The CDR3 is CASSPSQGTGELFF.

V usage is TRBV5-1 and J usage is TRBJ2-7; TCRdb's D call, TRBD2, is unchecked because there is no DNA. The length of the CDR3 is 17 residues. The germline gives CDR1 SGHRS, CDR2 YFSETQ. The CDR3 is CASSPTAAGGQLPEQYF.

V is TRBV11-2 and J is TRBJ1-3. There are 13 residues in the CDR3. From germline, CDR1 is SGHAT and CDR2 FQNNGV. Here the CDR3 reads CASSKDSGNTIYF.

The chain uses TRBV7-9 and TRBJ1-1; as DNA is missing, the TRBD1 call by TCRdb cannot be tested. In germline, CDR1 is SEHNR, CDR2 FQNEAQ (reference sequence). The CDR3 extends over 16 amino acids. This CDR3 reads CASSLAGDRRNTEAFF.

The chain employs TRBV2 and TRBJ2-5. The CDR3 has 12 residues. Looked up from germline, CDR1 is SNHLY and CDR2 is FYNNEI. The CDR3 sequence: CASGRGLETQYF.

The rearrangement links TRBV5-1 to TRBJ2-3; the D gene TCRdb calls, TRBD1, cannot be checked with no DNA. CDR1 is SGHRS and CDR2 is YFSETQ in the germline V gene. CDR3 length: 19 amino acids. CDR3 sequence: CASSRPTGAAVTSTDTQYF.

CDR3: CASSIGGGTSVTEQFF. The chain is built from TRBV7-6 and TRBJ2-1; the D gene TCRdb calls, TRBD2, cannot be checked with no DNA. Germline V gene lookup returns CDR1 SGHVS and CDR2 FNYEAQ. The CDR3 runs to 16 residues.

The rearrangement joins TRBV7-9 to TRBJ2-1; TCRdb picks TRBD1, but there is no DNA to check that call. The CDR3 sequence is 17 residues long. CDR1 is SEHNR, CDR2 FQNEAQ, per germline (reference sequence). The CDR3 here is CASSGATWADSYNEQFF.

V usage is TRBV7-9 and J usage is TRBJ2-1. The CDR3 runs to 11 residues. Germline assignment: CDR1 SEHNR and CDR2 FQNEAQ (reference sequence). The CDR3 loop reads CAVDVSDEQFF.

V usage is TRBV18 and J usage is TRBJ2-2; checking the TCRdb D call of TRBD1 is not possible without DNA. CDR3 size: 17 residues. The germline CDR1 and CDR2 sequences are KGHSH and LQKENI. The CDR3 sequence is CASSPPGSGANTGELFF.

The chain has TRBV5-5 and TRBJ2-2. CDR3 length: 16 amino acids. Germline V gives CDR1 SGHKS, CDR2 YYEKEE (reference sequence). The chain's CDR3 is CASSLLGYTNTGELFF.

This chain links TRBV6-2 or TRBV6-3 with TRBJ2-5. The germline V gene has CDR1 MNHEY and CDR2 SVGEGT. The CDR3 is 12 amino acids. This CDR3 reads CASSSATETQYF.

The chain is built from TRBV28 and TRBJ2-7; TCRdb selects TRBD1, and the lack of DNA leaves this call unchecked. The CDR3 totals 13 residues. Germline V CDR1 and CDR2: MDHEN, SYDVKM. CDR3 region: CASSWAGGPEQYF.

The genes are TRBV3-1 and TRBJ2-3; absent DNA, TCRdb's TRBD1 call cannot be checked. CDR1 and CDR2 from the germline V gene are LGHDT and YNNKEL (reference sequence). CDR3 length: 14 amino acids. This CDR3 is CASSQDPPGDTQYF.

The chain uses TRBV27 and TRBJ2-4; as DNA is missing, the TRBD1 call by TCRdb cannot be tested. CDR1 MNHEY and CDR2 SMNVEV come from the germline V gene (reference sequence). The CDR3 sequence is 19 residues long. CDR3 protein: CASSQSTTGGVLAKNIQYF.

The rearrangement uses TRBV20-1 and TRBJ2-1; the D call of TRBD2 rests on TCRdb alone, since no DNA is present to check it. The CDR3 contains 17 residues. Germline lookup yields CDR1 DFQATT and CDR2 SNEGSKA (reference sequence). CDR3 amino acids: CSSPYPGTSVSYNEQFF.

The rearrangement links TRBV28 to TRBJ2-5; no DNA is available, so the TRBD1 call from TCRdb remains unchecked. Germline V gene lookup returns CDR1 MDHEN and CDR2 SYDVKM. CDR3 length: 13 residues. The CDR3 sequence: CATRDPLRETQYF.

This chain's CDR3 is CSVAEGTSTDTQYF. The chain is built from TRBV29-1 and TRBJ2-3; no DNA is available, so the TRBD1 call from TCRdb remains unchecked. This CDR3 region has 14 residues. CDR1 is SQVTM, CDR2 ANQGSEA, per germline.

The chain couples TRBV29-1 to TRBJ1-2. Germline-derived CDR1 and CDR2 are SQVTM and ANQGSEA. The CDR3 spans 11 residues. CDR3 loop: CSGEGVYGYTF.

The rearrangement uses TRBV11-2 and TRBJ2-7. The CDR3 extends over 14 amino acids. Germline CDR1 and CDR2: SGHAT and FQNNGV. This CDR3 is CASSSNADRRMQYF.